This T cell receptor (beta chain) emerged from a study of post-analysis software for immune sequencing data (dated by TCRdb to 2013 to 2016). Regarding the complete study: Relapsing-remitting, secondary progressive and progressive-relapsing multiple sclerosis were recorded as disease courses, and subtype annotation was lacking for some patients. A subset of samples was prepared in parallel using single-end sample barcoding, then pooled and co-amplified after Illumina adapter ligation. The patient repertoires were set against approximately 10 previously published healthy control repertoires from donors whose ages ranged from roughly 6 to 25 years.

From a lookup of the germline V gene (reference sequence), CDR1 and CDR2 are DFQATT and SNEGSKA. Compared with germline, V lacks 8 bases and J lacks 0 bases; bases without a gene match: 5. The CDR3 runs 14 amino acids, cysteine and phenylalanine included. Left in the record is the CDR3 DNA by itself, 42 bases read in frame from the first base. General conclusions and limits of the study: Normalized Chao1 diversity was significantly lower in multiple sclerosis patients than controls, suggesting substantial peripheral T-cell clonal expansion. Patients showed significantly higher frequencies than controls for a handful of TRBV segments, among them TRBV5-6, TRBV5-1 and TRBV20-1. When samples were clustered directly using the F measure, samples prepared in the same batch co-clustered strongly, which prompted a batch-effect correction. The multiple sclerosis patient group was slightly younger than the control group.

A word on this clonotype: No antigen is known for it. The input lacks base qualities; no much larger clone sits a single base away.

To demonstrate the VDJtools post-analysis software, the study profiled TCR beta repertoires from the peripheral blood of about a dozen young patients with multiple sclerosis. The multiple sclerosis patients were children and adolescents ranging in age from about 6 to 17 years. Library construction relied on PCR. Sequencing relied on an Illumina HiSeq 2500. Unique molecular identifiers were incorporated into TCR beta cDNA libraries to reduce PCR and sequencing biases. Some 500,000 cDNA molecules were obtained per 1 to 10 million input T cells, so each molecule approximated one T cell. The same protocol used for the earlier healthy control dataset was applied to prepare and sequence the patient libraries. Within a given batch, samples were prepared together, multiplexed and sequenced on the same HiSeq lane. As for the authors' bioinformatics: Raw barcoded reads were processed with MIGEC, discarding single-read molecular identifier groups before consensus assembly and CDR3 extraction. Clonotype tables were post-analysed with VDJtools, normalizing diversity by down-sampling all datasets to the smallest sample size. In repertoire overlap clustering, CDR3 amino acid sequences, but not nucleotide sequences, were matched to correct batch-related cross-sample contamination. TCRdb trimmed the raw reads at Q25, called clones with MiXCR and kept productive beta chains. Identical CDR3 proteins give one entry, which carries the most common genes and DNA. TCRdb's processing, not the authors', yielded these V and J calls. The sample table lists roughly 400,000 distinct CDR3 sequences, 30% to 45% of them with a count of one. The ten biggest clones cover less than 8% of the sample.

The clonotype comes from a girl aged 2 to 9 with multiple sclerosis. The specimen was blood. The chain is encoded by TRBV20-1 joined to TRBJ2-1, and 9 junction bases match TRBD2. DNA sequence: TGCAGTCTAGCGGGGATAGTCTCCTACAATGAGCAGTTCTTC. This encodes CSLAGIVSYNEQFF.